Below, 5 T cell receptor beta chains from the same sample are listed, as sequenced in a study of blood T cell repertoires in COVID-19. The method was immunoSEQ multiplex PCR; TCRdb's version includes in-frame clones alone and lacks a portion of them. Here the sample spans about 240,000 clones, approximately 83% being singletons. Material for sequencing was PBMCs or T cells enriched from blood (not recorded which). The receptor set was obtained from a middle-aged woman with acute COVID-19.

V is TRBV6-5 and J is TRBJ1-1, with D unclear. Germline CDR1 is MNHEY and CDR2 is SVGAGI. The CDR3 totals 13 residues. Trimming took 6 bases from V and 1 from J, leaving 9 bases between them. The CDR3 DNA reads TGTGCCAGCAGACCCCTAGGGAACACTGAAGCTTTCTTT. It yields the protein CASRPLGNTEAFF.

Only one count was recorded for this clone. The chain has TRBV29-1 and TRBJ2-5, with 11 nucleotides matching TRBD2. CDR3 length equals 13 residues. Per the germline V gene, CDR1 is SQVTM and CDR2 is ANQGSEA. Trimming removed 5 bases from V and 7 bases from J; junction bases left unmatched: 6. The CDR3 protein is CSVLLAGVRTQYF. CDR3 sequence (DNA): TGCAGCGTTTTACTAGCGGGAGTGCGGACCCAGTACTTC.

The chain joins TRBV7-8 to TRBJ1-5; 9 bases map to TRBD1. This CDR3 has 14 amino acids. In germline, CDR1 is SGHVS, CDR2 FQNEAQ. Trimming removed 6 bases from V and 6 bases from J; junction bases left unmatched: 6. DNA of the CDR3: TGTGCCAGCAGTCAGGACAGGGGAGGTCAGCCCCAGCATTTT. Translation: CASSQDRGGQPQHF.

Here the CDR3 DNA reads TGTGCCACCCAACCCGGGGGACTTCGAAATCAGCCCCAGCATTTT. It is translated as CATQPGGLRNQPQHF. The V and J genes are TRBV27 and TRBJ1-5, with D possibly TRBD1 on 5 matching bases. This CDR3 spans 15 amino acids. Per the germline V gene, CDR1 is MNHEY and CDR2 is SMNVEV (reference sequence). Trimming left V 10 bases short and J 4 bases short, with 20 bases between.

V usage is TRBV18 and J usage is TRBJ2-7, with a possible D match to TRBD2 (6 bases). The germline V gene has CDR1 KGHSH and CDR2 LQKENI. The CDR3 has 13 residues. V was shortened by 2 bases and J by 6 bases, with 11 bases between the two germline ends. The CDR3 loop reads CASSPGEEVEQYF. CDR3 in DNA: TGTGCCAGCTCACCAGGGGAGGAGGTCGAGCAGTACTTC.